A selection of T cell receptor beta chains follows, all from one sample in a study of tumor-infiltrating lymphocytes in primary liver carcinoma. TCRdb reprocessed the multiplex PCR reads via MiXCR and lists one record per CDR3 protein. The table includes about 300,000 distinct CDR3 sequences, 65% detected once. Sequences were obtained from peripheral blood. These TCRs come from a man aged 40-55 years with primary liver carcinoma and hepatitis B virus infection. The CDR3 runs from the conserved cysteine through the conserved F or W. D genes are given only for firm matches. Where a row states a size, it is once, few, many or the class of an expanded clone; other rows omit it.

J | size | V | length | D | CDR3 | DNA
TRBJ2-7 | few | TRBV29-1 | 12 | - | CSVEDEAYEQYF | TGCAGCGTTGAAGATGAAGCGTACGAGCAGTACTTC
TRBJ1-1 | - | TRBV10-1 | 13 | - | CASRLSVNTEAFF | TGCGCCAGCAGATTGTCTGTGAACACTGAAGCTTTCTTT
TRBJ2-5 | many | TRBV12-3/TRBV12-4 | 15 | TRBD1 | CASSPLGQGWQTQYF | TGTGCCAGCAGTCCCCTGGGACAGGGTTGGCAGACCCAGTACTTC
TRBJ2-5 | many | TRBV6-1 | 14 | TRBD2 | CAVRLAGPQETQYF | TGTGCCGTCCGCCTAGCGGGCCCCCAAGAGACCCAGTACTTC
TRBJ2-3 | - | TRBV4-2 | 14 | TRBD1 | CASSLEGATDTQYF | TGTGCCAGCAGCCTAGAGGGGGCCACAGATACGCAGTATTTT
TRBJ1-2 | - | TRBV5-1 | 14 | - | CASSWLGESGGYTF | TGCGCCAGCAGCTGGCTGGGAGAATCAGGTGGCTACACCTTC
TRBJ2-7 | - | TRBV6-5 | 14 | TRBD2 | CASNPGTSGLGQYF | TGTGCCAGCAATCCCGGGACTAGCGGGCTCGGGCAGTACTTC
TRBJ1-3 | - | TRBV5-1 | 15 | - | CASRPTGLTGNTMYF | TGCGCCAGCAGACCAACAGGGTTAACTGGAAACACCATGTATTTT
TRBJ2-1 | - | TRBV14 | 17 | TRBD2 | CAGSPGLAGGRYNEQFF | TGTGCCGGCAGCCCGGGACTAGCGGGAGGGCGATACAATGAGCAGTTCTTC
TRBJ1-4 | many | TRBV11-1 | 12 | - | CASSASNEKLFF | TGTGCCAGCAGCGCTTCTAATGAAAAACTGTTTTTT
TRBJ1-2 | - | TRBV6-1 | 14 | - | CSSLSGGGGRGYTF | TGTTCCAGCTTATCGGGGGGTGGGGGACGAGGCTACACCTTC
TRBJ2-7 | - | TRBV11-1 | 14 | TRBD1 | CGSSGDRGLDEQYF | TGTGGCAGCAGCGGGGACAGGGGGCTCGACGAGCAGTACTTC
TRBJ1-1 | few | TRBV10-3 | 14 | - | CAIRGGGANTEAFF | TGTGCCATCAGGGGGGGAGGTGCGAACACTGAAGCTTTCTTT
TRBJ1-3 | - | TRBV11-1 | 14 | - | CTSSPGSAGNAIYF | TGTACCAGCAGCCCGGGGAGTGCTGGAAACGCCATATATTTT
TRBJ1-4 | - | TRBV4-1 | 15 | - | CVSRHTPQGNEKLFF | TGCGTCAGCCGCCACACACCACAGGGTAATGAAAAACTGTTTTTT
TRBJ2-5 | - | TRBV11-2 | 15 | - | CASSLIPHDRETQYF | TGTGCCAGCAGCTTAATACCTCATGACAGGGAGACCCAGTACTTC
TRBJ2-3 | many | TRBV4-2 | 16 | TRBD2 | CASSQDTGLASGTQYF | TGTGCCAGCAGCCAAGATACGGGACTAGCCTCGGGTACGCAGTATTTT
TRBJ2-3 | - | TRBV4-3 | 16 | TRBD2 | CASSQDRGGGTDTLYF | TGCGCCAGCAGCCAGGATCGCGGGGGGGGCACAGATACGCTGTATTTT
TRBJ2-2 | - | TRBV7-6 | 15 | - | CASRGTRVNTGELFF | TGTGCCAGCAGGGGGACAAGGGTGAACACCGGGGAGCTGTTTTTT
TRBJ1-1 | - | TRBV28 | 13 | - | CASSLRTYPEAFF | TGTGCCAGCAGTCTAAGGACATACCCTGAAGCTTTCTTT
TRBJ1-4 | - | TRBV5-4 | 15 | TRBD1 | CANSLKQQGGEKLFF | TGTGCCAACAGCTTGAAACAACAGGGGGGTGAAAAACTGTTTTTT
TRBJ2-3 | - | TRBV11-2 | 17 | - | CASTIRRLKESTDAQYF | TGTGCCAGCACCATCCGGAGGCTGAAGGAGAGCACAGATGCGCAGTATTTT
TRBJ2-3 | many | TRBV12-3/TRBV12-4 | 14 | TRBD2 | CASNGLAGTDTQYF | TGTGCCAGCAACGGACTAGCGGGCACAGATACGCAGTATTTT
TRBJ1-5 | - | TRBV5-6 | 12 | - | CASSLNMQPQRF | TGTGCCAGCAGCTTAAATATGCAGCCCCAGCGTTTT
TRBJ2-1 | - | TRBV7-9 | 16 | TRBD2 | CASSLGGGAFSNEQFF | TGTGCCAGCAGCTTAGGCGGGGGGGCCTTCTCGAATGAGCAGTTCTTC
TRBJ2-1 | - | TRBV19 | 12 | - | CASSRDGNEQFF | TGTGCCAGTAGCAGGGACGGGAATGAGCAGTTCTTC
TRBJ1-6 | - | TRBV28 | 15 | - | CASSLIEASDSPLHF | TGTGCCAGCAGTTTAATAGAAGCCTCGGATTCACCCCTCCACTTT
TRBJ2-7 | - | TRBV11-1 | 13 | TRBD1 | CASSQQGQYEQYF | TGTGCCAGCAGCCAACAGGGGCAGTACGAGCAGTACTTT
TRBJ2-1 | - | TRBV4-1 | 16 | - | CDSSQRYATPTAEQFF | TGCGACAGCAGCCAAAGGTACGCTACACCTACTGCTGAGCAATTCTTC
TRBJ2-2 | few | TRBV7-3 | 15 | - | CASSSTGPMGGELFF | TGTGCCAGCAGCTCAACCGGGCCTATGGGTGGGGAGCTGTTTTTT
TRBJ2-7 | many | TRBV6-2/TRBV6-3 | 13 | TRBD1 | CASKGQGSYEQYF | TGTGCCAGCAAGGGACAGGGATCCTACGAGCAGTACTTC
TRBJ2-1 | few | TRBV5-1 | 14 | TRBD2 | CASTMGLAEKEQFF | TGCGCCAGCACTATGGGACTAGCGGAAAAGGAGCAGTTCTTC
TRBJ2-3 | - | TRBV6-5 | 17 | TRBD2 | CASRGGRTFSSTDTQYF | TGTGCCAGCAGGGGCGGGAGGACCTTCTCGAGCACAGATACGCAGTATTTT
TRBJ2-1 | - | TRBV28 | 18 | TRBD2 | CASSTLGPAGGPYNEQFF | TGTGCCAGCAGTACCCTCGGACCAGCGGGAGGGCCCTACAATGAGCAGTTCTTC
TRBJ1-3 | - | TRBV28 | 14 | - | CASSRDTTGNTIYF | TGTGCCAGCAGTAGAGACACGACGGGAAACACCATATATTTT